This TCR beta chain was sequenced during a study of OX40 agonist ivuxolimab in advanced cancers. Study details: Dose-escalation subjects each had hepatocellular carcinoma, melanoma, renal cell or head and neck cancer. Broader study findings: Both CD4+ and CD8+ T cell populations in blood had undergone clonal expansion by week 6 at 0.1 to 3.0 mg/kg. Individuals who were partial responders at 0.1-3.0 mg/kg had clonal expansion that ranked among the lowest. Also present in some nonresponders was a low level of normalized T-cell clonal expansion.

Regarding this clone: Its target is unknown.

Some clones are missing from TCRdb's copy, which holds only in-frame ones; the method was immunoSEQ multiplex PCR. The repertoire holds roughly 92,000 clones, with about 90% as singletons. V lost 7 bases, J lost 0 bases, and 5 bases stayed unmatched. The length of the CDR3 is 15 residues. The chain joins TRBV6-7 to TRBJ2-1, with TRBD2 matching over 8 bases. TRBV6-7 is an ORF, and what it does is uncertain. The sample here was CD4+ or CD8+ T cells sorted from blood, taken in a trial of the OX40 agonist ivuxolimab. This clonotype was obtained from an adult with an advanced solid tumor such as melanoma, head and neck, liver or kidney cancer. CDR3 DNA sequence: TGTGCCAGCACCGTTCGGGAGGGCTCCTACAATGAGCAGTTCTTC. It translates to CASTVREGSYNEQFF.